Described below is a single TCR beta chain sequence and its context. As yet, its antigen is unknown. This sample is drawn from a study of OX40 agonist ivuxolimab in advanced cancers. Study as a whole: Clinicians treated patients with ivuxolimab, an agonistic anti-OX40 (CD134) antibody. In three patients, partial responses were observed, one with hepatocellular carcinoma and two with cutaneous melanoma. The study, taken as a whole, reports: Doses of 0.1 to 3.0 mg/kg were accompanied by clonal expansion of CD4+ and CD8+ blood T cells by week 6. The expanded peripheral T cells' antigen specificity was not determined.

Some clones are missing from TCRdb's copy, which holds only in-frame ones; the method was immunoSEQ multiplex PCR. This table has around 150,000 clones, 85% to 95% appearing once. The CDR3 has 15 residues. J was trimmed by 3 bases and V by 2 bases; bases with no gene match: 3. Germline CDR1 KGHSH, CDR2 LQKENI. The rearrangement joins TRBV18 to TRBJ2-2; 7 bases line up with TRBD1. Sequences were derived from CD4+ or CD8+ T cells sorted from blood, sampled in a trial of the OX40 agonist ivuxolimab. The clonotype was recovered from an adult with an advanced solid tumor such as melanoma, head and neck, liver or kidney cancer. The CDR3 region is CASSPARGYTGELFF. The CDR3 DNA sequence: TGTGCCAGCTCACCAGCCAGGGGGTACACCGGGGAGCTGTTTTTT.